Below are 4 T cell receptor beta chains sequenced from a single sample in a study of technical replicates of blood from a few donors. Using immunoSEQ multiplex PCR, the repertoire was profiled, and TCRdb retains in-frame clones only, with some absent. The sample consists of tens of thousands of clones, 90% to 95% of them appearing once. Specimen: T cells isolated from PBMCs. All receptors derive from a human donor in good health.

The J gene is TRBJ2-5, the V gene TRBV4-1; TRBD2 might be the D (6 bases). The germline V gene encodes CDR1 MGHRA and CDR2 YSYEKL. This CDR3 has 15 amino acids. Trimming shortened V by 0 bases and J by 0 bases, and 8 bases separated the two germline ends. Here the CDR3 DNA reads TGCGCCAGCAGCCAAGAGGGGAGGTACCAAGAGACCCAGTACTTC. Encoded protein: CASSQEGRYQETQYF.

CDR3 in DNA: TGTGCCAGCAGTATTCCAGCGGGGTCCTACGAGCAGTACTTC. It specifies CASSIPAGSYEQYF. The chain recombines TRBV2 with TRBJ2-7, with 7 bases matching TRBD2. This CDR3 region has 14 residues. V was pared by 5 bases and J by 1 base, with 5 bases of the junction left unmatched. Germline CDR1 and CDR2: SNHLY and FYNNEI.

The J gene is TRBJ2-2, the V gene TRBV30; D is perhaps TRBD1 (5 bases). The CDR3 sequence is 16 residues long. Trimming shortened V by 5 bases and J by 6 bases, and 22 bases separated the two germline ends. Per germline, CDR1 GTSNPN and CDR2 SVGIG (reference sequence). This CDR3 is CAWHRWEQVVAGELFF. CDR3 sequence (DNA): TGTGCCTGGCATAGATGGGAACAGGTAGTCGCCGGGGAGCTGTTTTTT. Variable domain in full (rest from reference TRBV30 and TRBJ2-2): SQTIHQWPATLVQPVGSPLSLECTVEGTSNPNLYWYRQAAGRGLQLLFYSVGIGQISSEVPQNLSASRPQDRQFILSSKKLLLSDSGFYLCAWHRWEQVVAGELFFGEGSRLTVL.

The V gene is TRBV11-2, the J gene TRBJ1-5; 7 nucleotides agree with TRBD1. J lost 2 bases, V lost 5 bases, and 18 bases had no gene match. The CDR3 contains 19 residues. The germline gives CDR1 SGHAT, CDR2 FQNNGV. The CDR3 coding sequence is TGTGCCAGCAGCGAGACCGACTTTGACCGAGGGGGCGGCAATCAGCCCCAGCATTTT. It translates to CASSETDFDRGGGNQPQHF. Combining the CDR3 with reference TRBV11-2 and TRBJ1-5 gives the whole variable domain EAGVAQSPRYKIIEKRQSVAFWCNPISGHATLYWYQQILGQGPKLLIQFQNNGVVDDSQLPKDRFSAERLKGVDSTLKIQPAKLEDSAVYLCASSETDFDRGGGNQPQHFGDGTRLSIL.